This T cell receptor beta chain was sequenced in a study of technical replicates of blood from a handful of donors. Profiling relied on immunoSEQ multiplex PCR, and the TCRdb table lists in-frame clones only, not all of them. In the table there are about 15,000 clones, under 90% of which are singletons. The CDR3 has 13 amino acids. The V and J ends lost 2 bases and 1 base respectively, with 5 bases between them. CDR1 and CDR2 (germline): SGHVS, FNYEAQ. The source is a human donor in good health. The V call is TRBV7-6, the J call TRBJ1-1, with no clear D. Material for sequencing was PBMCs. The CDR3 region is CASSLSKNTEAFF. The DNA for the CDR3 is TGTGCCAGCAGCTTATCTAAGAACACTGAAGCTTTCTTT.